This T cell receptor beta chain was captured in a study of identical twins. In TCRdb, the 5' RACE reads were re-called with MiXCR into one record per CDR3 protein. The sample lists 600,000 to 850,000 distinct CDR3 sequences, 15% to 20% occurring once. A remark on this clonotype: Its antigen is still unknown.

CDR3 length equals 15 residues. Germline values: CDR1 SEHNR, CDR2 FQNEAQ (reference sequence). Trimming cost V 5 bases and J 2 bases; bases outside gene matches: 8. Study-level results: Insertions ran lower in abundant cord blood beta clonotypes, though not in memory repertoires.

These data also featured in a second study, about T cells expressing NK-cell markers.

Sequenced: PBMCs. The TCR originated in a woman younger than 35 in good health. The chain combines TRBV7-9 with TRBJ1-1; 7 positions agree with TRBD1. CDR3 amino acids: CASSPRQGINTEAFF. CDR3 nucleotide sequence: TGTGCCAGCAGCCCCCGACAGGGCATTAACACTGAAGCTTTCTTT.